The sequence of this T cell receptor beta chain was determined in a study of cytomegalovirus exposure and HLA in healthy donors. Both 60 Vbeta primers and 13 Jbeta primers went into the PCR. The method was immunoSEQ multiplex PCR; TCRdb's version includes in-frame clones alone and lacks a portion of them. The sample holds 150,000 to 200,000 clones, 60% to 80% seen once. Of note for this clone: Its matching antigen is unknown.

The germline gives CDR1 MGHRA, CDR2 YSYEKL. This CDR3 has 16 residues. The V and J ends lost 0 bases and 4 bases respectively, with 13 bases between them. Study-level results: Associated with cytomegalovirus, according to the listing, were 164 TCR beta chains. A later analysis revealed that TCR association rates differed between HLA loci, peaking at DRB1 and bottoming out at HLA-C.

Specimen: PBMCs. This receptor was taken from a man between 40 and 49 years old in good health and CMV-seronegative. V is TRBV4-1 and J is TRBJ2-4; maybe TRBD2 (6 bases). CDR3 in DNA: TGCGCCAGCAGCCAAGATTTAGGCCGGGAGAAAAACATTCAGTACTTC. Translated: CASSQDLGREKNIQYF.